What follows are 28 T cell receptor beta chains derived from one specimen sequenced in a study of identical twins. Each CDR3 protein gets one entry after TCRdb re-called the 5' RACE reads with MiXCR. Of around 280,000 distinct CDR3 sequences listed, roughly 8.6% were seen once; the top ten hold roughly 2%. The data were also submitted as part of a second study, on yellow fever vaccine responses in identical twins.

The sequencing sample was made of memory (CD45RO+) T cells sorted from blood. The receptor set was obtained from a woman younger than 35 in good health.

This clonotype has a count of ten or more. J is TRBJ2-2 and V is TRBV2, with 9 nucleotides matching TRBD2. Germline CDR1 reads SNHLY; CDR2 reads FYNNEI. Unmatched junction bases numbered 5, after V lost 8 bases and J lost 1 base. The CDR3 extends over 15 amino acids. CDR3 bases: TGTGCCAGCTTAGCGGGAGCGGGGAACACCGGGGAGCTGTTTTTT. Its translation: CASLAGAGNTGELFF.

This clonotype was recorded many times. The rearrangement joins TRBV20-1 to TRBJ2-5; D remains unclear. This CDR3 has 13 amino acids. CDR1 DFQATT and CDR2 SNEGSKA come from the germline V gene (reference sequence). The ends were cut back, 6 bases at V and 5 bases at J, with 16 bases in the middle. The CDR3 here is CSAARAFMETQYF. CDR3 coding DNA: TGCAGTGCGGCTAGGGCCTTTATGGAGACCCAGTACTTC.

Ten or more counts support this clonotype. V gene TRBV12-3 or TRBV12-4 combines with J gene TRBJ2-5, with 7 bases aligning to TRBD2. This CDR3 has 13 amino acids. The ends lost 10 bases at V and 0 bases at J; junction bases unmatched: 5. The CDR3: CATQRGNQETQYF. The DNA of the CDR3 is TGTGCCACCCAGCGGGGCAACCAAGAGACCCAGTACTTC.

This clonotype showed up just a few times. This chain connects TRBV29-1 to TRBJ2-7; 8 positions agree with TRBD2. Germline V gene lookup returns CDR1 SQVTM and CDR2 ANQGSEA. CDR3 length equals 13 residues. Germline trimming cut 4 bases from V and 6 bases from J; bases unmatched to any gene: 8. CDR3 region: CSVVSGSGSEQYF. The CDR3 DNA sequence: TGCAGCGTTGTGAGCGGGAGCGGTTCCGAGCAGTACTTC.

The rearrangement uses TRBV6-5 and TRBJ2-3; 8 bases fit TRBD2. Germline CDR1 MNHEY, CDR2 SVGAGI. The CDR3 has 12 amino acids. V lost 10 bases to trimming and J lost 5 bases; unmatched junction nucleotides: 5. The CDR3 sequence: CATQAGEDTQYF. CDR3 coding DNA: TGTGCCACCCAAGCGGGAGAAGATACGCAGTATTTT.

The rearrangement uses TRBV4-1 and TRBJ1-2; D is possibly TRBD1 (5 bases). CDR1 MGHRA and CDR2 YSYEKL come from the germline V gene. The CDR3 is 14 amino acids. The germline V and J ends were trimmed by 0 bases and 2 bases, with 7 bases remaining between them. The CDR3 reads CASSQEKGNYGYTF. The CDR3 DNA follows: TGCGCCAGCAGCCAAGAGAAGGGGAACTATGGCTACACCTTC.

This clonotype was seen at least ten times. This rearrangement joins TRBV20-1 to TRBJ2-1, with D tentatively TRBD2 (6 bases). V was trimmed by 3 bases and J by 7 bases, leaving 10 bases between them. The CDR3 runs 12 residues. Germline CDR1 is DFQATT and CDR2 is SNEGSKA (reference sequence). CDR3: CSASGGLNEQFF. The CDR3 nucleotides read TGCAGTGCTAGTGGGGGGTTGAATGAGCAGTTCTTC.

This clonotype appeared many times. The gene calls are TRBV6-4 and TRBJ2-1; 10 positions agree with TRBD2. CDR3 length: 15 residues. Unmatched junction bases numbered 1, after V lost 4 bases and J lost 1 base. Germline assignment: CDR1 MRHNA and CDR2 SNTAGT. The CDR3 region has the DNA TGTGCCAGCAGTGGAGCGGGAGGGTCCTACAATGAGCAGTTCTTC. It yields the protein CASSGAGGSYNEQFF.

The chain recombines TRBV29-1 with TRBJ1-1; the D is unclear. V was pared by 4 bases and J by 1 base, with 10 bases between. Germline CDR1 reads SQVTM; CDR2 reads ANQGSEA. The CDR3 runs 13 residues. The CDR3 DNA sequence: TGCAGCGTTGGACGACGGGAGAACACTGAAGCTTTCTTT. Its translation is CSVGRRENTEAFF.

The J gene is TRBJ2-3, the V gene TRBV6-2 or TRBV6-3; no reliable D call. Trimming took off 3 bases at V and 9 bases at J, with 16 bases between the two ends. The germline V gene encodes CDR1 MNHEY and CDR2 SVGEGT. The length of the CDR3 is 14 residues. CDR3 DNA sequence: TGTGCCAGCAGTTATCCCAGCCCCGGGTCAACGCAGTATTTT. It codes for CASSYPSPGSTQYF.

This clonotype was counted a few times. CDR3 in DNA: TGCAGTGCTAGTGAGGGCGGGAGGAACAATGAGCAGTTCTTC. Translated, it gives CSASEGGRNNEQFF. The chain links TRBV20-1 to TRBJ2-1, with 8 nucleotides matching TRBD2. The CDR3 loop spans 14 amino acids. In germline, CDR1 is DFQATT, CDR2 SNEGSKA (reference sequence). V was pared by 3 bases and J by 5 bases, with 6 bases of the junction left unmatched.

The J gene is TRBJ2-1, the V gene TRBV12-3 or TRBV12-4, with 7 bases matching TRBD2. There are 16 residues in the CDR3. The trim removed 5 bases at V and 2 bases at J, leaving 9 bases unmatched. The CDR3 DNA reads TGTGCCAGCAGTCCGCCAGGGACTATACCCTACAATGAGCAGTTCTTC. Amino acid sequence: CASSPPGTIPYNEQFF.

The chain links TRBV18 to TRBJ2-7; 9 bases are a match to TRBD2. The CDR3 spans 16 residues. Per germline, CDR1 KGHSH and CDR2 LQKENI. V was clipped by 3 bases and J by 2 bases; unmatched bases: 8. The CDR3 protein is CASSPRRLAVPYEQYF. CDR3 coding DNA: TGTGCCAGCTCACCCCGAAGACTAGCGGTCCCCTACGAGCAGTACTTC.

This clonotype was recorded many times. The chain has TRBV20-1 and TRBJ2-1; 10 positions agree with TRBD2. Germline V CDR1 and CDR2: DFQATT, SNEGSKA (reference sequence). This CDR3 is built from 15 residues. Losses at the gene ends were 3 bases for V and 0 bases for J; bases not matched to a gene: 2. The CDR3 here is CSASLAGDSYNEQFF. The CDR3 bases are TGCAGTGCTAGTCTAGCGGGGGACTCCTACAATGAGCAGTTCTTC.

This clonotype was recorded at least ten times. This rearrangement joins TRBV5-1 to TRBJ2-5; the match to TRBD2 covers 11 bases. CDR3 length equals 16 residues. After removal of 5 bases from V and 3 bases from J, the junction contained 9 bases not matched to a gene. CDR1 SGHRS and CDR2 YFSETQ come from the germline V gene. CDR3 sequence: CASRPGLAGTKETQYF. The CDR3 DNA sequence: TGCGCCAGCAGACCCGGACTAGCGGGCACTAAAGAGACCCAGTACTTC.

The chain has TRBV7-6 and TRBJ1-1, with D possibly TRBD1 on 5 matching bases. This CDR3 spans 16 amino acids. Per germline, CDR1 SGHVS and CDR2 FNYEAQ. V was cut by 2 bases and J by 0 bases, with 13 bases left in between. The CDR3 region is CASSLRVAGLNTEAFF. The CDR3, as DNA: TGTGCCAGCAGCTTACGCGTCGCAGGGTTGAACACTGAAGCTTTCTTT.

This clonotype was seen more than once but under ten times. The rearrangement uses TRBV7-6 and TRBJ1-1, with TRBD1 identical over 8 bases. Trimming at V came to 7 bases and at J to 7 bases, leaving 8 bases not matched to a gene. Germline V gene sequence: CDR1 SGHVS, CDR2 FNYEAQ. This CDR3 is built from 13 residues. Written as DNA, the CDR3 is TGTGCCAGCAAGGACAGGGAAGCGGATGAAGCTTTCTTT. It encodes CASKDREADEAFF.

This clonotype turned up a few times. The rearrangement links TRBV6-5 to TRBJ2-4; possibly TRBD1 or TRBD2 for D (5 bases each). CDR3 length: 15 amino acids. V lost 5 bases and J lost 6, with 17 bases in between. CDR1 is MNHEY, CDR2 SVGAGI, per germline. Here the CDR3 DNA reads TGTGCCAGCAGTAACACCGGGACGGACTTAAACATTCAGTACTTC. Amino acids: CASSNTGTDLNIQYF.

The gene calls are TRBV18 and TRBJ1-2; TRBD1 is a possible D gene (5 bases). CDR1 and CDR2 (germline): KGHSH, LQKENI. Trimming removed 2 bases from V and 7 bases from J, with 17 bases in between. This CDR3 contains 15 residues. CDR3 DNA sequence: TGTGCCAGCTCACCAAGAGTGACAGAAGAGGGTGGCTACACCTTC. Residues: CASSPRVTEEGGYTF.

This clonotype came up many times. V and J are TRBV3-1 and TRBJ2-7; D call uncertain. V was trimmed by 3 bases and J by 4 bases, leaving 4 bases between them. Germline V CDR1 and CDR2: LGHDT, YNNKEL (reference sequence). The CDR3 has 11 amino acids. CDR3 sequence reads: CASSQSYEQYF. Here the CDR3 DNA reads TGTGCCAGCAGCCAGAGTTACGAGCAGTACTTC.

This chain links TRBV20-1 with TRBJ2-5; D may be TRBD2 (6 bases). V was cut by 1 base and J by 0 bases, with 9 bases left in between. This CDR3 contains 14 residues. CDR1 and CDR2 from the germline V gene are DFQATT and SNEGSKA (reference sequence). CDR3 protein: CSARAGTHQETQYF. The CDR3, as DNA: TGCAGTGCTAGAGCTGGGACTCACCAAGAGACCCAGTACTTC.

This clonotype was recorded at least ten times. The chain employs TRBV20-1 and TRBJ2-5, with D perhaps TRBD1 (5 bases). The CDR3 has 11 amino acids. CDR1 DFQATT and CDR2 SNEGSKA come from the germline V gene (reference sequence). V lost 6 bases and J lost 6, with 11 bases in between. CDR3 in amino acids: CSAQGQKTQYF. In DNA, the CDR3 is TGCAGTGCCCAGGGCCAGAAGACCCAGTACTTC.

This clonotype was observed many times. The rearrangement links TRBV27 to TRBJ2-7, with D unresolved. CDR1 and CDR2 from the germline V gene are MNHEY and SMNVEV (reference sequence). CDR3 length: 13 residues. Trimming pared 2 bases from V and 2 bases from J, leaving 7 bases between. CDR3 residues: CASSLRLTYEQYV. DNA for the CDR3: TGTGCCAGCAGTTTACGATTAACCTACGAGCAGTACGTC.

This clonotype was seen at least ten times. This chain links TRBV5-1 with TRBJ1-1, with TRBD1 matching 7 bases. The CDR3 loop spans 13 amino acids. In germline, CDR1 is SGHRS, CDR2 YFSETQ. V lost 0 bases, J lost 6 bases, and 2 bases stayed unmatched. The CDR3 spells CASSLVTGPEAFF. The CDR3 DNA is TGCGCCAGCAGCTTGGTGACAGGGCCTGAAGCTTTCTTT.

The rearrangement joins TRBV19 to TRBJ1-2; 8 positions agree with TRBD1. V lost 3 bases to trimming and J lost 3 bases; unmatched junction nucleotides: 3. The CDR3 length is 14 residues. CDR1 and CDR2 (germline): LNHDA, SQIVND (reference sequence). The CDR3 DNA sequence: TGTGCCAGTAGTATCACAGGGGGAGACTATGGCTACACCTTC. It encodes CASSITGGDYGYTF.

The J gene is TRBJ2-1, the V gene TRBV7-3, with D possibly TRBD2 on 6 matching bases. Deletions cut 4 bases from V and 0 bases from J, with 10 bases between. Germline V CDR1 and CDR2: SGHTA, FQGTGA. The CDR3 is 15 residues long. DNA for the CDR3: TGTGCCAGCAGCTACTTAGCGGACTCCTACAATGAGCAGTTCTTC. This codes for CASSYLADSYNEQFF.

The chain recombines TRBV19 with TRBJ2-7; 9 positions agree with TRBD2. CDR1 and CDR2 (germline): LNHDA, SQIVND (reference sequence). V shed 5 bases, J shed 2 bases, and the junction held 7 bases outside the gene matches. The CDR3 runs to 15 residues. In nucleotides, the CDR3 is TGTGCCAGTAGTTTACGACTAGCGGAAACCTACGAGCAGTACTTC. Translated: CASSLRLAETYEQYF.

This clonotype was counted many times. V is TRBV4-1 and J is TRBJ1-5; a weak D match, TRBD1 (6 bases). The CDR3 sequence is 16 residues long. Trimming shortened V by 2 bases and J by 0 bases, and 11 bases separated the two germline ends. Germline V CDR1 and CDR2: MGHRA, YSYEKL. DNA for the CDR3: TGCGCCAGCAGCCAAAGGACAGATCTTAGCAATCAGCCCCAGCATTTT. This gives the protein CASSQRTDLSNQPQHF.